This TCR beta chain was sequenced in a study of patients and donors after allogeneic stem cell transplantation. This CDR3 has 13 residues. The V and J ends lost 7 bases and 7 bases, in that order; junction bases with no gene match: 9. Germline V gives CDR1 SQVTM, CDR2 ANQGSEA. Each CDR3 protein is one row after TCRdb ran MiXCR on the RT-PCR reads. The table shows over 200,000 distinct CDR3 sequences, with more than 35% occurring only once. Sequencing used blood, either unsorted or a sorted T cell fraction (not recorded which). The source of this sequence is a human donor who was either an allogeneic HSCT recipient or a stem cell or donor lymphocyte infusion donor (not recorded which). It is not recorded whose cells these are; they may come from a transplant donor. The V call is TRBV29-1, the J call TRBJ1-2; TRBD1 aligns across 10 bases. CDR3 sequence reads: CSAAGQGESGYTF. DNA for the CDR3: TGCAGCGCCGCCGGACAGGGGGAGAGTGGCTACACCTTC.